Presented here are 30 T cell receptor beta chains from one specimen sequenced in a study of T cell changes during pregnancy in multiple sclerosis. Profiled with immunoSEQ multiplex PCR; TCRdb holds only in-frame clones, not every one. The data show over 90,000 clones, with under 95% seen just once and roughly 0.99% held by the top ten. The source material was peripheral blood, sampled after pregnancy. The receptors here all came from a female donor with multiple sclerosis, enrolled in a pregnancy study.

This clone was picked up a small number of times. The chain links TRBV19 to TRBJ2-1; weak D call: TRBD1 (6 bases). V lost 4 bases and J lost 6, with 10 bases in between. Germline CDR1 reads LNHDA; CDR2 reads SQIVND (reference sequence). The length of the CDR3 is 13 residues. The CDR3 here is CASSTQGSNEQFF. The CDR3 region has the DNA TGTGCCAGTAGTACTCAGGGGAGCAATGAGCAGTTCTTC.

This clone was detected only once. V usage is TRBV2 and J usage is TRBJ1-1, with D maybe TRBD1 (6 bases). The CDR3 spans 16 residues. V lost 6 bases, J lost 0 bases, and 17 bases lay in between. Germline V gene data show CDR1 as SNHLY and CDR2 as FYNNEI. The DNA for the CDR3 is TGTGCCAGCAGGCCACAGGGTTGGTGGTTGAACACTGAAGCTTTCTTT. Translated, it gives CASRPQGWWLNTEAFF.

The chain has TRBV14 and TRBJ1-1; D is perhaps TRBD1 (5 bases). With 8 bases removed from V and 1 base from J, the gap between germline ends came to 14 bases. The CDR3 totals 14 residues. The germline V gene encodes CDR1 SGHDN and CDR2 FVKESK. CDR3 DNA sequence: TGTGCCAGCTCCCCACGACAGCCGAACACTGAAGCTTTCTTT. Translating gives CASSPRQPNTEAFF.

The chain links TRBV7-2 to TRBJ2-1, with D perhaps matching TRBD2 (5 bases). This CDR3 is built from 13 residues. Germline CDR1 reads SGHTA; CDR2 reads FQGNSA. V was clipped by 8 bases and J by 6 bases, with 14 bases between them. Here the CDR3 DNA reads TGTGCCAGCGGCCGGGAAACGGGCAATGAGCAGTTCTTC. Protein product: CASGRETGNEQFF.

The rearrangement joins TRBV7-7 to TRBJ2-5, with 8 bases matching TRBD1. With 4 bases clipped from V and 2 bases from J, the junction kept 6 bases outside the gene matches. This CDR3 region has 15 residues. Germline-derived CDR1 and CDR2 are SSHAT and FNYEAQ (reference sequence). The DNA of the CDR3 is TGTGCCAGCAGCTCATCGGGACAGGCGCAAGAGACCCAGTACTTC. Protein sequence: CASSSSGQAQETQYF.

The gene calls are TRBV7-2 and TRBJ1-1; the D gene is possibly TRBD1 (5 bases). The V and J ends lost 1 base and 5 bases respectively, with 14 bases between them. The CDR3 loop spans 15 amino acids. Germline V gene lookup returns CDR1 SGHTA and CDR2 FQGNSA. The CDR3 region is CASSLGAGGWTEAFF. CDR3 sequence (DNA): TGTGCCAGCAGCTTAGGGGCGGGGGGGTGGACTGAAGCTTTCTTT.

The rearrangement uses TRBV7-6 and TRBJ1-2; TRBD1 is a possible D gene (6 bases). Germline CDR1 is SGHVS and CDR2 is FNYEAQ. V was pared by 5 bases and J by 5 bases, with 12 bases between. The CDR3 runs 13 residues. This chain's CDR3 is CASSPPGEYGYTF. The DNA for the CDR3 is TGTGCCAGCAGCCCCCCAGGGGAATATGGCTACACCTTC.

The table lists this clone with a count of one. The genes are TRBV5-1 and TRBJ2-1; D is uncertain. The CDR3 sequence is 13 residues long. Germline CDR1 and CDR2: SGHRS and YFSETQ. The germline V and J ends were trimmed by 2 bases and 6 bases, with 9 bases remaining between them. The CDR3 spells CASSLASINEQFF. The CDR3 nucleotides are TGCGCCAGCAGCTTAGCTAGTATCAATGAGCAGTTCTTC. Combining the CDR3 with reference TRBV5-1 and TRBJ2-1 gives the whole variable domain KAGVTQTPRYLIKTRGQQVTLSCSPISGHRSVSWYQQTPGQGLQFLFEYFSETQRNKGNFPGRFSGRQFSNSRSEMNVSTLELGDSALYLCASSLASINEQFFGPGTRLTVL.

The chain joins TRBV2 to TRBJ2-3, with D tentatively TRBD2 (6 bases). The ends were cut back, 6 bases at V and 2 bases at J, with 15 bases in the middle. The CDR3 runs to 15 residues. Germline V CDR1 and CDR2: SNHLY, FYNNEI. The chain's CDR3 is CASRGGGAYTDTQYF. CDR3 sequence (DNA): TGTGCCAGCAGGGGAGGCGGGGCCTACACAGATACGCAGTATTTT.

The chain recombines TRBV7-9 with TRBJ2-7, with D possibly being TRBD1 (5 bases). Germline V gives CDR1 SEHNR, CDR2 FQNEAQ (reference sequence). V lost 5 bases and J 3 bases, leaving 8 bases between the germline ends. The CDR3 totals 12 residues. The CDR3 spells CASSTQGYEQYF. CDR3 in DNA: TGTGCCAGCAGCACTCAGGGCTACGAGCAGTACTTC.

This chain links TRBV19 with TRBJ1-2, with D maybe TRBD1 (5 bases). V dropped 4 bases and J dropped 5 bases, with 17 bases sitting between them. Germline lookup yields CDR1 LNHDA and CDR2 SQIVND (reference sequence). The CDR3 runs 15 residues. The CDR3 is CASSTFRRGNYGYTF. The CDR3 DNA follows: TGTGCCAGTAGTACTTTCAGGAGGGGAAATTATGGCTACACCTTC.

This rearrangement joins TRBV4-1 to TRBJ1-4; 8 positions agree with TRBD1. The CDR3 has 16 residues. Germline CDR1 MGHRA, CDR2 YSYEKL. J lost 8 bases, V lost 3 bases, and 11 bases had no gene match. The CDR3 DNA follows: TGCGCCAGCAGCCAGGTCGGACAGGGCCGGTGGGAAAAACTGTTTTTT. Protein product: CASSQVGQGRWEKLFF.

The CDR3 DNA sequence: TGTGCCAGCAGTTTGTCGAGAAACGGACAGGGTTCAGGGACTGAAGCTTTCTTT. It yields the protein CASSLSRNGQGSGTEAFF. J is TRBJ1-1 and V is TRBV27, with TRBD1 identical over 8 bases. CDR3 length equals 18 residues. Trimming at V came to 3 bases and at J to 5 bases, leaving 17 bases not matched to a gene. Germline loops: CDR1 MNHEY, CDR2 SMNVEV (reference sequence).

This sequence joins TRBV10-2 and TRBJ2-1, with TRBD2 as a possible D gene (5 bases). V shed 8 bases and J shed 5 bases, with 10 bases lying between them. The CDR3 covers 12 residues. CDR1 and CDR2 from the germline V gene are WSHSY and SAAADI. The CDR3 sequence is CASQGLNNEQFF. CDR3 coding DNA: TGCGCCAGCCAAGGACTGAACAATGAGCAGTTCTTC.

The gene calls are TRBV28 and TRBJ2-7, with D possibly being TRBD2 (5 bases). The germline CDR1 and CDR2 sequences are MDHEN and SYDVKM. The CDR3 consists of 16 residues. V lost 5 bases, J lost 1 base, and 18 bases lay in between. As DNA, the CDR3 is TGTGCCAGCAGTCCCACCCCCGGACGGAGGTCCTACGAGCAGTACTTC. Protein sequence: CASSPTPGRRSYEQYF.

This chain connects TRBV21-1 to TRBJ2-7; the tabulated D call, TRBD1, remains unverified against the DNA. TRBV21-1 is termed a pseudogene. The CDR3 has 16 amino acids. CDR3 residues: CASSKLLGRGSGEQYF. In DNA, the CDR3 is TGTGCCAGCAGCAAACTACTCGGCAGGGGAAGTGGGGAGCAGTACTTC.

This chain links TRBV19 with TRBJ1-1, with D tentatively TRBD1 (6 bases). The V and J ends lost 5 bases and 0 bases respectively, with 16 bases between them. Germline assignment: CDR1 LNHDA and CDR2 SQIVND (reference sequence). The CDR3 runs to 16 residues. The CDR3 protein is CASSHSKTGLNTEAFF. The CDR3 coding sequence is TGTGCCAGTAGTCATTCCAAAACAGGGCTGAACACTGAAGCTTTCTTT.

The chain recombines TRBV27 with TRBJ2-6, with D perhaps TRBD2 (5 bases). The CDR3 contains 15 residues. Looked up from germline, CDR1 is MNHEY and CDR2 is SMNVEV (reference sequence). Trimming shortened V by 5 bases and J by 0 bases, and 8 bases separated the two germline ends. The CDR3, as DNA: TGTGCCAGCAGTCCGGGGATCTCTGGGGCCAACGTCCTGACTTTC. Residues: CASSPGISGANVLTF.

The V gene is TRBV23-1, the J gene TRBJ2-3; 11 positions agree with TRBD2. TRBV23-1 is assigned to the ORF class and has an uncertain function. The CDR3 runs 17 residues. Trimming took 4 bases from V and 1 from J; bases not matched to a gene: 7. The CDR3 sequence is CASSRPPGLAGTDTQYF. The CDR3 DNA reads as TGCGCCAGCAGTCGACCCCCGGGACTAGCGGGCACAGATACGCAGTATTTT.

This clone has only one observation. The rearrangement uses TRBV30 and TRBJ2-5, with 12 bases identical to TRBD2. Trimming removed 8 bases from V and 3 bases from J; junction bases left unmatched: 10. Per germline, CDR1 GTSNPN and CDR2 SVGIG (reference sequence). The CDR3 runs to 15 residues. CDR3 amino acids: CAMETSGSWKETQYF. CDR3 DNA sequence: TGTGCCATGGAGACTAGCGGGAGTTGGAAAGAGACCCAGTACTTC. The complete variable domain, with remaining parts taken from reference TRBV30 and TRBJ2-5, reads SQTIHQWPATLVQPVGSPLSLECTVEGTSNPNLYWYRQAAGRGLQLLFYSVGIGQISSEVPQNLSASRPQDRQFILSSKKLLLSDSGFYLCAMETSGSWKETQYFGPGTRLLVL.

The chain couples TRBV14 to TRBJ1-3; D perhaps matches TRBD1 (5 bases). Trimming removed 4 bases at V and 4 bases at J, with 23 bases between. CDR1 is SGHDN and CDR2 is FVKESK in the germline V gene. The CDR3 runs 18 residues. CDR3 sequence (DNA): TGTGCCAGCAGCCTCACACGCGTTCGGGGGAATTCAGGAAACACCATATATTTT. Protein sequence: CASSLTRVRGNSGNTIYF. Full variable domain (rest looked up from reference TRBV14 and TRBJ1-3): EAGVTQFPSHSVIEKGQTVTLRCDPISGHDNLYWYRRVMGKEIKFLLHFVKESKQDESGMPNNRFLAERTGGTYSTLKVQPAELEDSGVYFCASSLTRVRGNSGNTIYFGEGSWLTVV.

This clone has a single count. This chain links TRBV10-3 with TRBJ2-1; 8 bases are a match to TRBD2. CDR3 length: 14 amino acids. With 3 bases clipped from V and 5 bases from J, the junction kept 3 bases outside the gene matches. Germline CDR1 is ENHRY and CDR2 is SYGVKD. CDR3 sequence reads: CAISELAANNEQFF. In nucleotides, the CDR3 is TGTGCCATCAGTGAACTAGCGGCTAACAATGAGCAGTTCTTC.

The V gene is TRBV5-1, the J gene TRBJ2-2; 12 nucleotides line up with TRBD2. The CDR3 contains 20 residues. Germline CDR1 reads SGHRS; CDR2 reads YFSETQ. Germline trimming cut 3 bases from V and 3 bases from J; bases unmatched to any gene: 15. The CDR3 nucleotides read TGCGCCAGCAGCTCAGCGACTAATCCGGGACTAGCGGGTCACACCGGGGAGCTGTTTTTT. Translated, it gives CASSSATNPGLAGHTGELFF.

The chain combines TRBV28 with TRBJ1-2, with D hard to call. The V end was cut by 7 bases, the J end by 3 bases, with 15 bases between. Germline V gives CDR1 MDHEN, CDR2 SYDVKM. The CDR3 spans 14 residues. CDR3 DNA: TGTGCCAGCACCCCTTCAGTGATCTACTATGGCTACACCTTC. This translates into CASTPSVIYYGYTF.

The chain is built from TRBV5-4 and TRBJ2-1; the D is unclear. This CDR3 comprises 13 residues. Looked up from germline, CDR1 is SGHNT and CDR2 is YYREEE (reference sequence). Trimming shortened V by 0 bases and J by 8 bases, and 9 bases separated the two germline ends. CDR3 in amino acids: CASSLESFYEQFF. In DNA form, the CDR3 reads TGTGCCAGCAGCTTGGAGAGTTTCTATGAGCAGTTCTTC.

The chain carries TRBV30 and TRBJ2-7; D is unclear. Germline lookup yields CDR1 GTSNPN and CDR2 SVGIG (reference sequence). V lost 7 bases and J lost 2, with 12 bases in between. The CDR3 covers 12 residues. The CDR3 nucleotides read TGTGCCTCAAGACATATCACCTACGAGCAGTACTTC. This encodes CASRHITYEQYF.

The chain uses TRBV27 and TRBJ2-2; no clear D gene. The CDR3 loop spans 12 amino acids. The germline V gene has CDR1 MNHEY and CDR2 SMNVEV (reference sequence). The V end lost 3 bases, the J end lost 5 bases, and 4 bases lay between the germline ends. CDR3 nucleotide sequence: TGTGCCAGCAGTTTGGAGACCGGGGAGCTGTTTTTT. Translating it yields CASSLETGELFF.

The V gene is TRBV19, the J gene TRBJ2-7; the match to TRBD2 covers 8 bases. Germline V CDR1 and CDR2: LNHDA, SQIVND (reference sequence). CDR3 length: 16 residues. V lost 4 bases, J lost 2 bases, and 10 bases stayed unmatched. The CDR3 reads CASSTTRTSRTYEQYF. CDR3 DNA: TGTGCCAGTAGTACGACTCGGACTAGCCGGACCTACGAGCAGTACTTC.

The chain recombines TRBV7-9 with TRBJ1-2, with D tentatively TRBD1 (5 bases). CDR1 is SEHNR, CDR2 FQNEAQ, per germline (reference sequence). Trimming took 3 bases from V and 7 from J, leaving 9 bases between them. The CDR3 length is 12 residues. The CDR3 loop is CASSLGGLGYTF. DNA of the CDR3: TGTGCCAGCAGCTTGGGGGGTCTTGGCTACACCTTC. The full variable domain, rest sourced from reference TRBV7-9 and TRBJ1-2, is DTGVSQNPRHKITKRGQNVTFRCDPISEHNRLYWYRQTLGQGPEFLTYFQNEAQLEKSRLLSDRFSAERPKGSFSTLEIQRTEQGDSAMYLCASSLGGLGYTFGSGTRLTVV.

The genes are TRBV29-1 and TRBJ2-1, with 7 bases identical to TRBD2. Trimming cost V 1 base and J 10 bases; bases outside gene matches: 7. Germline V gene data show CDR1 as SQVTM and CDR2 as ANQGSEA. The CDR3 sequence is 13 residues long. This CDR3 reads CSVEVPSGTEQFF. In DNA form, the CDR3 reads TGCAGCGTTGAAGTTCCTAGCGGTACAGAGCAGTTCTTC.